This entry is about one T cell receptor (beta chain). The data are from a study of T cells in Graves' hyperthyroidism and ophthalmopathy. RNA transcripts provided the source from which TCR beta CDR3 regions were amplified. Carried out on the TCR CDR3, a first-round RT-PCR used the HTBI primer set. In TCRdb, the multiplex PCR reads were re-called with MiXCR into one record per CDR3 protein. Of 450,000 to 700,000 distinct CDR3 sequences listed, under 60% were seen once; the top ten hold over 15%. V was trimmed by 0 bases and J by 4 bases, leaving 9 bases between them. Germline V CDR1 and CDR2: SGHTA, FQGNSA. This CDR3 has 14 residues.

The gene calls are TRBV7-2 and TRBJ2-5; no clear D. This clonotype was obtained from an adult woman with Graves' disease, either hyperthyroidism or ophthalmopathy (not recorded which). The sample taken for sequencing was peripheral blood or thyroid tissue (not recorded which). The DNA of the CDR3 is TGTGCCAGCAGCTTAGCGTGGGCCCCAGAGACCCAGTACTTC. It specifies CASSLAWAPETQYF.